This T cell receptor (beta chain) derives from a study of blood T cell repertoires in COVID-19. About the research overall: Some COVID-19 samples were acute and others convalescent; all came from the United States, Italy and Spain. T cells, B-cell-depleted T cells, or PBMCs supplied cDNA or gDNA.

Authors' analysis steps: Amplification of reference gene primers was used by the study to estimate nucleated cell counts. TCRdb keeps only in-frame clones here, not all; method: immunoSEQ multiplex PCR. The V and J calls and clone size are taken from that table; D and trimming were inferred from the DNA. The sample holds 250,000 to 300,000 clones, approximately 85% seen once. Germline lookup yields CDR1 MNHNS and CDR2 SASEGT. V was shortened by 2 bases and J by 0 bases, with 11 bases between the two germline ends. The CDR3 loop spans 16 amino acids. The chain links TRBV6-1 to TRBJ1-3, with unresolved D. The sequence derives from a woman between 65 and 79 years old with acute or convalescent COVID-19. The sample was peripheral blood. This chain's CDR3 is CASSEFGGTSGNTIYF. The CDR3 nucleotides read TGTGCCAGCAGTGAATTTGGAGGAACCTCTGGAAACACCATATATTTT.